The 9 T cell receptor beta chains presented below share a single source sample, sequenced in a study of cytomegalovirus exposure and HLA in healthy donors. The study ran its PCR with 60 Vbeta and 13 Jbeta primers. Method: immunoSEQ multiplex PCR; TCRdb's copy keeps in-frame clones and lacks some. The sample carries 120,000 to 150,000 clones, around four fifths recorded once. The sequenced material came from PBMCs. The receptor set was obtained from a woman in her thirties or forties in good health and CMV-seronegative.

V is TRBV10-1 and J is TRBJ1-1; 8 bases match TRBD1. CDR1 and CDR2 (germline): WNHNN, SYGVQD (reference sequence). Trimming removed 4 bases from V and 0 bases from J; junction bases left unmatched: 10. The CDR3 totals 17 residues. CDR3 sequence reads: CASSADGPTGVNTEAFF. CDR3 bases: TGCGCCAGCAGTGCGGATGGACCGACAGGGGTGAACACTGAAGCTTTCTTT.

Written as DNA, the CDR3 is TGTGCCAGCAGTCCACAGGTCGCCTACGAGCAGTACTTC. As protein: CASSPQVAYEQYF. The V gene is TRBV28, the J gene TRBJ2-7; D is perhaps TRBD1 (5 bases). V shed 5 bases and J shed 2 bases, with 10 bases lying between them. The CDR3 has 13 residues. Germline values: CDR1 MDHEN, CDR2 SYDVKM.

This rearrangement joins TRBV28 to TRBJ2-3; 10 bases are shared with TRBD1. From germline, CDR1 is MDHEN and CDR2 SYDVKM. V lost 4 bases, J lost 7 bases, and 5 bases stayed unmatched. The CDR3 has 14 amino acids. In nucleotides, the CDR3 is TGTGCCAGCAGTTCGACAGGGGGCGCATATACGCAGTATTTT. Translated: CASSSTGGAYTQYF.

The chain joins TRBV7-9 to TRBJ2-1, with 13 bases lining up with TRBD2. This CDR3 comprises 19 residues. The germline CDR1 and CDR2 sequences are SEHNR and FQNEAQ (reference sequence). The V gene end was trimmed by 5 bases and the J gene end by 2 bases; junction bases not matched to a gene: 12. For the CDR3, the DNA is TGTGCCAGCAGCCCTAGGACTAGCGGGAGTGGTTCGGCCTACAATGAGCAGTTCTTC. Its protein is CASSPRTSGSGSAYNEQFF. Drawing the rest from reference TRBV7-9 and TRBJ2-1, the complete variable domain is DTGVSQNPRHKITKRGQNVTFRCDPISEHNRLYWYRQTLGQGPEFLTYFQNEAQLEKSRLLSDRFSAERPKGSFSTLEIQRTEQGDSAMYLCASSPRTSGSGSAYNEQFFGPGTRLTVL.

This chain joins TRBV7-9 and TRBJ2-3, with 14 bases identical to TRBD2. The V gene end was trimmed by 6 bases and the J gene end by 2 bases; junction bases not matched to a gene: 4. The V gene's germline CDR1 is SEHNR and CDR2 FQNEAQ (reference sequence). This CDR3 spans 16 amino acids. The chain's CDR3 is CASRRTSGRYTDTQYF. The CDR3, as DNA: TGTGCCAGCAGACGGACTAGCGGGAGGTACACAGATACGCAGTATTTT.

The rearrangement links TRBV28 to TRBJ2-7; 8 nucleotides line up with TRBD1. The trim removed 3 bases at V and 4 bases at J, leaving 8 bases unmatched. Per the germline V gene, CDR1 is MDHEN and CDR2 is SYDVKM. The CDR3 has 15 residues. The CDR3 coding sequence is TGTGCCAGCAGTTTCAATGGGACAGGATCGTACGAGCAGTACTTC. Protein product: CASSFNGTGSYEQYF.

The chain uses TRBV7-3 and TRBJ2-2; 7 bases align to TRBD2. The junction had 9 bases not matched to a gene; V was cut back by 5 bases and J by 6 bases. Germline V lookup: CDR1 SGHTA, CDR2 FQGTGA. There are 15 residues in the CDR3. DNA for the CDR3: TGTGCCAGCAGCCTAGGTGCGGGAGCCTCCGGGGAGCTGTTTTTT. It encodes CASSLGAGASGELFF.

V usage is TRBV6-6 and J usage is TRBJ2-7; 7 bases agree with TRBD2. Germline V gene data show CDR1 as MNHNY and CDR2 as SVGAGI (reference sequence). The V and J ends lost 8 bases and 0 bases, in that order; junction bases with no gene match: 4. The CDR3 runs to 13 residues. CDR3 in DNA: TGTGCCAGCCGGGGGGTCAGCTCCTACGAGCAGTACTTC. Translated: CASRGVSSYEQYF.

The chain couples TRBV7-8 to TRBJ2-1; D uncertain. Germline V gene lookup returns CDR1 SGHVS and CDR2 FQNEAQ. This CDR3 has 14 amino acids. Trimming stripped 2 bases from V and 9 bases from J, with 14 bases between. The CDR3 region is CASSLLWVGGEQFF. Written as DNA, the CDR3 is TGTGCCAGCAGCTTACTATGGGTCGGCGGTGAGCAGTTCTTC. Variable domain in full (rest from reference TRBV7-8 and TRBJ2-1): GAGVSQSPRYKVAKRGQDVALRCDPISGHVSLFWYQQALGQGPEFLTYFQNEAQLDKSGLPSDRFFAERPEGSVSTLKIQRTQQEDSAVYLCASSLLWVGGEQFFGPGTRLTVL.